The 6 T cell receptor beta chains reported below all come from one sample, sequenced in a study of T cell responses to AZD1222 COVID-19 vaccine. Data came from immunoSEQ multiplex PCR; TCRdb stores just in-frame clones and leaves some out. Found here are 200,000 to 250,000 clones, 85% to 95% of them singletons; the top ten hold around 1%. The material sequenced was peripheral blood, taken on day 0 of MenACWY control vaccination. These receptors were taken from an adult in good health.

This clone is a singleton in its sample. The identical CDR3 is also encoded by other nucleotide sequences in the sample. This chain joins TRBV5-1 and TRBJ1-2; D remains unclear. The length of the CDR3 is 13 residues. Germline V lookup: CDR1 SGHRS, CDR2 YFSETQ. The V gene lost 2 bases and the J gene lost 2 bases, with 7 bases spanning the gap. Here the CDR3 DNA reads TGCGCCAGCAGCTTATCAGGAAACTATGGCTACACCTTC. As protein: CASSLSGNYGYTF.

The chain joins TRBV5-1 to TRBJ2-1, with 10 nucleotides matching TRBD1. Germline CDR1 is SGHRS and CDR2 is YFSETQ. The CDR3 consists of 18 residues. Losses at the gene ends were 0 bases for V and 4 bases for J; bases not matched to a gene: 10. The CDR3 region is CASSLGQGANVLYNEQFF. The CDR3 DNA reads as TGCGCCAGCAGCTTGGGACAGGGGGCCAACGTTTTATACAATGAGCAGTTCTTC.

The rearrangement uses TRBV5-5 and TRBJ1-6, with D possibly matching TRBD1 (6 bases). Germline lookup yields CDR1 SGHKS and CDR2 YYEKEE (reference sequence). The length of the CDR3 is 16 residues. With 0 bases removed from V and 5 bases from J, the gap between germline ends came to 12 bases. CDR3 sequence (DNA): TGTGCCAGCAGCTTGGGGCCAGGGACAAATAATTCACCCCTCCACTTT. As protein: CASSLGPGTNNSPLHF.

The chain has TRBV5-4 and TRBJ2-5, with 10 bases identical to TRBD2. The CDR3 loop spans 16 amino acids. CDR1 and CDR2 (germline): SGHNT, YYREEE (reference sequence). V shed 0 bases, J shed 4 bases, and the junction held 6 bases outside the gene matches. The CDR3: CASSLAQRGGPETQYF. CDR3 nucleotides: TGTGCCAGCAGCTTGGCCCAGCGGGGGGGCCCAGAGACCCAGTACTTC.

V is TRBV2 and J is TRBJ2-1; a possible D gene is TRBD1 (5 bases). The V end lost 6 bases, the J end lost 9 bases, and 21 bases lay between the germline ends. In germline, CDR1 is SNHLY, CDR2 FYNNEI. The CDR3 is 15 amino acids. DNA for the CDR3: TGTGCCAGCAGGTATGGGGCTACAGTCGGCCGTGAGCAGTTCTTC. Protein sequence: CASRYGATVGREQFF.

This chain uses TRBV29-1 with TRBJ2-7; maybe TRBD1 (5 bases). Per the germline V gene, CDR1 is SQVTM and CDR2 is ANQGSEA. The V end lost 7 bases, the J end lost 2 bases, and 18 bases lay between the germline ends. The CDR3 totals 14 residues. CDR3 nucleotides: TGCAGCGCCATCCAAGGAGTACAGGCCTACGAGCAGTACTTC. As protein: CSAIQGVQAYEQYF.